These 14 T cell receptor beta chains share one sample of origin, sequenced in a study of blood T cell repertoires in COVID-19. The method was immunoSEQ multiplex PCR; TCRdb's version includes in-frame clones alone and lacks a portion of them. The sample includes a few hundred thousand clones, about 90% of them seen just once. Sequenced material: PBMCs or T cells enriched from blood (not recorded which). The receptors come from a woman in her 30s who had recovered from COVID-19.

The V gene is TRBV2, the J gene TRBJ1-4; no reliable D call. This CDR3 spans 13 amino acids. The V gene lost 8 bases and the J gene lost 4 bases, with 11 bases spanning the gap. The germline V gene has CDR1 SNHLY and CDR2 FYNNEI. The CDR3 sequence: CASSSDYNEKLFF. CDR3 bases: TGTGCCAGCTCATCGGACTATAATGAAAAACTGTTTTTT.

The V gene is TRBV27, the J gene TRBJ2-1; 12 nucleotides line up with TRBD1. Trimming cost V 6 bases and J 8 bases; bases outside gene matches: 8. CDR3 size: 15 residues. Germline loops: CDR1 MNHEY, CDR2 SMNVEV (reference sequence). For the CDR3, the DNA is TGTGCCAGCAGCCGGGACAGGGGGCATGTCTATGAGCAGTTCTTC. Translating gives CASSRDRGHVYEQFF.

The V gene is TRBV30, the J gene TRBJ1-6; 8 nucleotides agree with TRBD1. The CDR3 spans 13 residues. Germline V gives CDR1 GTSNPN, CDR2 SVGIG (reference sequence). Trimming at V came to 8 bases and at J to 7 bases, leaving 7 bases not matched to a gene. This chain's CDR3 is CAVSGTGNSPLHF. The CDR3 coding sequence is TGTGCCGTCTCTGGGACAGGAAATTCACCCCTCCACTTT.

CDR3 sequence reads: CASSVVGGAWYNEQFF. DNA for the CDR3: TGTGCCAGCAGCGTAGTCGGGGGGGCCTGGTACAATGAGCAGTTCTTC. This chain connects TRBV9 to TRBJ2-1; 8 nucleotides agree with TRBD2. V gave up 0 bases and J gave up 4 bases; unmatched junction bases: 6. This CDR3 comprises 16 residues. Germline-derived CDR1 and CDR2 are SGDLS and YYNGEE.

Only a few counts were recorded for this clone. The chain links TRBV25-1 to TRBJ2-2; 8 positions match TRBD2. CDR3 length equals 16 residues. V trimming: 3 bases; J trimming: 6 bases; junction bases outside the gene matches: 9. The germline V gene encodes CDR1 MGHDK and CDR2 SYGVNS. In nucleotides, the CDR3 is TGTGCCAGCAGTGATGCGGGCGGGAGGTACCCCGGGGAGCTGTTTTTT. Translating it yields CASSDAGGRYPGELFF. The full variable domain, its missing parts supplied by reference TRBV25-1 and TRBJ2-2, is EADIYQTPRYLVIGTGKKITLECSQTMGHDKMYWYQQDPGMELHLIHYSYGVNSTEKGDLSSESTVSRIRTEHFPLTLESARPSHTSQYLCASSDAGGRYPGELFFGEGSRLTVL.

The chain uses TRBV27 and TRBJ1-1, with D perhaps TRBD1 (5 bases). Per germline, CDR1 MNHEY and CDR2 SMNVEV (reference sequence). V was cut by 3 bases and J by 6 bases, with 14 bases left in between. CDR3 length: 14 residues. The chain's CDR3 is CASSLGVGGAEAFF. In DNA form, the CDR3 reads TGTGCCAGCAGTTTGGGTGTTGGAGGGGCTGAAGCTTTCTTT.

The rearrangement links TRBV5-8 to TRBJ2-1; TRBD2 is a possible D gene (6 bases). The V gene's germline CDR1 is SGHTS and CDR2 YDEGEE. The CDR3 spans 13 residues. The germline V and J ends were trimmed by 7 bases and 4 bases, with 12 bases remaining between them. DNA for the CDR3: TGTGCCAGCGGAGGGACGGATTACAATGAGCAGTTCTTC. Translation gives CASGGTDYNEQFF.

The chain recombines TRBV2 with TRBJ2-3; 7 bases are shared with TRBD1. Trimming at V came to 7 bases and at J to 12 bases, leaving 16 bases not matched to a gene. The germline CDR1 and CDR2 sequences are SNHLY and FYNNEI. The CDR3 runs 14 residues. CDR3 protein: CASINLGGQNRQYF. DNA of the CDR3: TGTGCCAGCATTAATTTAGGGGGCCAAAATCGCCAGTATTTT.

In this sample, this clone turned up once. The CDR3 here is CASSNRADTEAFF. The CDR3, as DNA: TGTGCCAGCAGCAACAGGGCTGACACTGAAGCTTTCTTT. The chain carries TRBV2 and TRBJ1-1; tentative D call: TRBD1 (6 bases). Germline lookup yields CDR1 SNHLY and CDR2 FYNNEI. The CDR3 sequence is 13 residues long. The V and J ends lost 6 bases and 3 bases respectively, with 11 bases between them.

The chain recombines TRBV7-6 with TRBJ1-6; the match to TRBD1 covers 12 bases. The CDR3 runs to 16 residues. V was clipped by 5 bases and J by 10 bases; unmatched bases: 9. Germline V gene lookup returns CDR1 SGHVS and CDR2 FNYEAQ. The CDR3: CASSAWDRGLLSPLHF. In DNA form, the CDR3 reads TGTGCCAGCAGCGCATGGGACAGGGGGCTGTTGTCACCCCTCCACTTT. The full variable domain, rest sourced from reference TRBV7-6 and TRBJ1-6, is GAGVSQSPRYKVTKRGQDVALRCDPISGHVSLYWYRQALGQGPEFLTYFNYEAQQDKSGLPNDRFSAERPEGSISTLTIQRTEQRDSAMYRCASSAWDRGLLSPLHFGNGTRLTVT.

V gene TRBV27 combines with J gene TRBJ1-2; 8 nucleotides agree with TRBD1. CDR3 length: 17 amino acids. Germline lookup yields CDR1 MNHEY and CDR2 SMNVEV (reference sequence). Germline trimming cut 5 bases from V and 4 bases from J; bases unmatched to any gene: 15. As DNA, the CDR3 is TGTGCCAGCAGTCCAGGACAGGGCGAGACGGGGGCCTATGGCTACACCTTC. The encoded protein is CASSPGQGETGAYGYTF.

The CDR3 coding sequence is TGTGCCAGCAGCTTAGCCTGGGGTAGGGAGGTTGCAGATACGCAGTATTTT. It translates to CASSLAWGREVADTQYF. The gene calls are TRBV7-6 and TRBJ2-3, with a tentative D call TRBD2 (6 bases). Deletions cut 0 bases from V and 4 bases from J, with 17 bases between. In germline, CDR1 is SGHVS, CDR2 FNYEAQ. CDR3 length: 17 residues.

The gene calls are TRBV12-3 or TRBV12-4 and TRBJ1-6; D gene unclear. The CDR3 spans 13 residues. The V gene lost 3 bases and the J gene lost 8 bases, with 8 bases spanning the gap. Written as DNA, the CDR3 is TGTGCCAGCAGTTTTGGAGGCGATTCACCCCTCCACTTT. This codes for CASSFGGDSPLHF.

The V and J genes are TRBV6-5 and TRBJ2-6; no reliable D call. This CDR3 contains 14 residues. The ends were cut back, 6 bases at V and 0 bases at J, with 6 bases in the middle. Germline CDR1 is MNHEY and CDR2 is SVGAGI. The CDR3 nucleotides are TGTGCCAGCAGCCCAGGCTCTGGGGCCAACGTCCTGACTTTC. This encodes CASSPGSGANVLTF.